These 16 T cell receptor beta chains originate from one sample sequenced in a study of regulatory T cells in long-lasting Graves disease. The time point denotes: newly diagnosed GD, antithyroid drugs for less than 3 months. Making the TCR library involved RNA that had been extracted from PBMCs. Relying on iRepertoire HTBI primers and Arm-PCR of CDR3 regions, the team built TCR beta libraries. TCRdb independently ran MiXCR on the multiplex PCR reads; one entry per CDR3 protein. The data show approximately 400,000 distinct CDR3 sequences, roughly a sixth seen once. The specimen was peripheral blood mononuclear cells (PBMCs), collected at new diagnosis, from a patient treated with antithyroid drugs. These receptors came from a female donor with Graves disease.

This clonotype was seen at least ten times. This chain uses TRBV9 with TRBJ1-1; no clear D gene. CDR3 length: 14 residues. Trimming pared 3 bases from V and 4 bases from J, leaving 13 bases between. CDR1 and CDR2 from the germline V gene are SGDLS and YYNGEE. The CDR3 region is CASSGGRGPTEAFF. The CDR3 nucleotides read TGTGCCAGCAGCGGCGGACGGGGTCCCACTGAAGCTTTCTTT.

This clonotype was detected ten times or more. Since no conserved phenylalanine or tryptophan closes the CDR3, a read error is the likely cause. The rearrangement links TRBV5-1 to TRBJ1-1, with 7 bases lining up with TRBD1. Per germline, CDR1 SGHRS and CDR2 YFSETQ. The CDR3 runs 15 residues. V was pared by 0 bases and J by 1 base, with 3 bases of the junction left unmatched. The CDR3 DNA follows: TGCGCCAGCAGCTTGGGACAGGGCACGAACACTGAAGCTTTCCTT. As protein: CASSLGQGTNTEAFL.

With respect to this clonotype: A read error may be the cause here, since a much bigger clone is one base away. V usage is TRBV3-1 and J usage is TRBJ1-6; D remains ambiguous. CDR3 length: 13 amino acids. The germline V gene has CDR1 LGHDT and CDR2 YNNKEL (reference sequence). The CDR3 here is CASSQQRNSPLNF. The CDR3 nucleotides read TGTGCCAGCAGCCAGCAGCGGAATTCACCCCTCAACTTT.

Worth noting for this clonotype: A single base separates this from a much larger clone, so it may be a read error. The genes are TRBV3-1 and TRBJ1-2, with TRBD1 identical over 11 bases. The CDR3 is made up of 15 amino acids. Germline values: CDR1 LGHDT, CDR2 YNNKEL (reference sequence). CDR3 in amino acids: CAGSPWDRGAYGYTF. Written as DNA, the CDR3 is TGTGCCGGCAGCCCCTGGGACAGGGGGGCCTATGGCTACACCTTC.

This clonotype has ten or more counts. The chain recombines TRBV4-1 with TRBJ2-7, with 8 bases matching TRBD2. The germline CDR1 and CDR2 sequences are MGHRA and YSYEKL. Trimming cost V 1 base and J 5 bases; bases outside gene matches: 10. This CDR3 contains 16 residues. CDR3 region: CASSQVAGGLGDEQYF. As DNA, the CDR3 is TGCGCCAGCAGCCAAGTCGCGGGGGGCCTCGGAGACGAGCAGTACTTC.

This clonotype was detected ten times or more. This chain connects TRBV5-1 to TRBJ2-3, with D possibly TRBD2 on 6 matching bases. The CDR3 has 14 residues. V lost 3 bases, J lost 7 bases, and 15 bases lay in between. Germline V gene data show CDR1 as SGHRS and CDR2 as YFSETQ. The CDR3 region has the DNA TGCGCCAGCAGCTCCGGGCCCGGGGGAAATACGCAGTATTTT. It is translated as CASSSGPGGNTQYF. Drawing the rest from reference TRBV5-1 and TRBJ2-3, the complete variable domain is KAGVTQTPRYLIKTRGQQVTLSCSPISGHRSVSWYQQTPGQGLQFLFEYFSETQRNKGNFPGRFSGRQFSNSRSEMNVSTLELGDSALYLCASSSGPGGNTQYFGPGTRLTVL.

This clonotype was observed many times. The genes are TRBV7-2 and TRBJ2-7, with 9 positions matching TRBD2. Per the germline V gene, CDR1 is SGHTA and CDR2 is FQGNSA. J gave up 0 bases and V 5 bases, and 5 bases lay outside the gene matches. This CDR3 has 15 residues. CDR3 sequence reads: CASSRSGGFSYEQYF. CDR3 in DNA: TGTGCCAGCAGCAGGAGCGGGGGGTTCTCCTACGAGCAGTACTTC. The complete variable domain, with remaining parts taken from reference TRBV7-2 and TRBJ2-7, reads GAGVSQSPSNKVTEKGKDVELRCDPISGHTALYWYRQSLGQGLEFLIYFQGNSAPDKSGLPSDRFSAERTGGSVSTLTIQRTQQEDSAVYLCASSRSGGFSYEQYFGPGTRLTVT.

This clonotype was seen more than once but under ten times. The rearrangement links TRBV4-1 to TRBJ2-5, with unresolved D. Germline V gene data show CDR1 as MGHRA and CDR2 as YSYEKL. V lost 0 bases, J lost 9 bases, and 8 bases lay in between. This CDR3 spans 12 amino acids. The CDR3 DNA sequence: TGCGCCAGCAGCCAAGATACCCGGGCCCAGTACTTC. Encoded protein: CASSQDTRAQYF.

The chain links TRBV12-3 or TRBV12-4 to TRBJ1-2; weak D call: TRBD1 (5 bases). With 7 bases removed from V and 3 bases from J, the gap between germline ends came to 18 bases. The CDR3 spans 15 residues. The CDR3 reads CASNARWGPHYGYTF. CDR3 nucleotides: TGTGCCAGCAACGCTCGGTGGGGCCCCCACTATGGCTACACCTTC.

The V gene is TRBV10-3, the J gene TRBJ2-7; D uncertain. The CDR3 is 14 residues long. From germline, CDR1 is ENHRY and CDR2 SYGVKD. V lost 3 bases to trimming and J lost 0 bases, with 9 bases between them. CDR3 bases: TGTGCCATCAGTGATCGCGGACCCTCCTACGAGCAGTACTTC. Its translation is CAISDRGPSYEQYF.

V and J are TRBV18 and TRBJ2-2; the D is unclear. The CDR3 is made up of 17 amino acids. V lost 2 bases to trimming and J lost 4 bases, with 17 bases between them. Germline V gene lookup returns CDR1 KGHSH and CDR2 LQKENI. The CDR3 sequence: CASSPSVWQTGTGELFF. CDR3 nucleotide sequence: TGTGCCAGCTCACCATCGGTTTGGCAGACGGGCACCGGGGAGCTGTTTTTT.

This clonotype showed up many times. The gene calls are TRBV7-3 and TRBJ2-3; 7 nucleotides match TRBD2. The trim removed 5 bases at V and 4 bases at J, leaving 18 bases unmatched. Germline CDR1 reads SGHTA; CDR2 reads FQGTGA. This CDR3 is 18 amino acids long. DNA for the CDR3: TGTGCCAGCAGCGCAAGCGGGATTGGGGACGGACCGGCAGATACGCAGTATTTT. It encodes CASSASGIGDGPADTQYF.

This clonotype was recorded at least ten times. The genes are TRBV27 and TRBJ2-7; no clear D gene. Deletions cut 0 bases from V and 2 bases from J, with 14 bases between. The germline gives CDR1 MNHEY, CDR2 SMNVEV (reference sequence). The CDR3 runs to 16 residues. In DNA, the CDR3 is TGTGCCAGCAGTTTATCGGCCCTGACGGTAACCTACGAGCAGTACTTC. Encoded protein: CASSLSALTVTYEQYF.

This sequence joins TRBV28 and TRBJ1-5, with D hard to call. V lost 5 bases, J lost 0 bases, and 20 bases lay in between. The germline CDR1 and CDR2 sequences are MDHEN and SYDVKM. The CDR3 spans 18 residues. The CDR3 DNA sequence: TGTGCCAGCAGTATCTTAAATTGGACGGATTATAGCAATCAGCCCCAGCATTTT. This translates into CASSILNWTDYSNQPQHF.

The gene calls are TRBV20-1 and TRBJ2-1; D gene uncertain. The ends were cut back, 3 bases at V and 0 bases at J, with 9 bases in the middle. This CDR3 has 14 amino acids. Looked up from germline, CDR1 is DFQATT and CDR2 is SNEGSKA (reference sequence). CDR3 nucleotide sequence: TGCAGTGCTAGTCGTAAGCGCTCCTACAATGAGCAGTTCTTC. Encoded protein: CSASRKRSYNEQFF.

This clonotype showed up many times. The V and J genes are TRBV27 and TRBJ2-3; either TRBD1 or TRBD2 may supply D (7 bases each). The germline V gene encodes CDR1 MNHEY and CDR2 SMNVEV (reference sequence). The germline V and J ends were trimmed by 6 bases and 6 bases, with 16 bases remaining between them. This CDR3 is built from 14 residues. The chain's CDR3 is CASRGLPGGDTQYF. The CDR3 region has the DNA TGTGCCAGCAGGGGACTACCAGGGGGGGATACGCAGTATTTT.